The 7 T cell receptor beta chains in this list originate from one sample, sequenced in a study of T-cell memory formation after mild COVID-19. TCRdb called the 5' RACE reads again in MiXCR, with one record for every CDR3 protein. The sample consists of around 250,000 distinct CDR3 sequences, approximately 15% of them appearing once. The sample consisted of PBMCs or a T cell subset sorted from them (not recorded which). All receptors derive from a man aged 18-30 years who had mild COVID-19 (a few samples of this study predate the infection). Cell type and time point are not known.

This chain connects TRBV12-3 or TRBV12-4 to TRBJ2-1; 8 nucleotides align to TRBD1. CDR3 length: 13 residues. Losses at the gene ends were 6 bases for V and 9 bases for J; bases not matched to a gene: 7. The CDR3 DNA sequence: TGTGCCAGCAGCCAGGGGGCTTCAGGTGAGCAGTTCTTC. This translates into CASSQGASGEQFF.

This clonotype was counted between two and nine times. CDR3 residues: CATKGGFGPRAKNIQYF. The CDR3 coding sequence is TGTGCCACCAAGGGGGGTTTCGGCCCCCGAGCCAAAAACATTCAGTACTTC. The V and J genes are TRBV28 and TRBJ2-4; D possibly uses TRBD1 or TRBD2 (6 bases each). The germline V gene has CDR1 MDHEN and CDR2 SYDVKM. The CDR3 consists of 17 residues. Trimming took off 10 bases at V and 0 bases at J, with 22 bases between the two ends.

This clonotype was counted a few times. V gene TRBV18 combines with J gene TRBJ1-5, with 8 bases fitting TRBD1. The CDR3 has 15 residues. CDR1 and CDR2 from the germline V gene are KGHSH and LQKENI. With 3 bases clipped from V and 2 bases from J, the junction kept 3 bases outside the gene matches. The CDR3 spells CASSPMGQGNQPQHF. In DNA form, the CDR3 reads TGTGCCAGCTCACCTATGGGACAGGGCAATCAGCCCCAGCATTTT. Using reference TRBV18 and TRBJ1-5 for the parts outside the CDR3, the full variable domain is NAGVMQNPRHLVRRRGQEARLRCSPMKGHSHVYWYRQLPEEGLKFMVYLQKENIIDESGMPKERFSAEFPKEGPSILRIQQVVRGDSAAYFCASSPMGQGNQPQHFGDGTRLSIL.

The chain carries TRBV4-3 and TRBJ2-3, with 9 bases identical to TRBD2. CDR1 is LGHNA, CDR2 YSLEER, per germline. The CDR3 is 14 amino acids. Losses at the gene ends were 7 bases for V and 2 bases for J; bases not matched to a gene: 4. The CDR3 spells CASIRTSVTDTQYF. CDR3 nucleotide sequence: TGCGCCAGCATTCGGACTAGCGTCACAGATACGCAGTATTTT.

V is TRBV7-2 and J is TRBJ2-3; 16 bases align to TRBD2. Germline CDR1 and CDR2: SGHTA and FQGNSA. J lost 2 bases, V lost 5 bases, and 10 bases had no gene match. The CDR3 consists of 19 residues. The CDR3 protein is CASSPTGLAGGRITDTQYF. The CDR3 DNA follows: TGTGCCAGCAGCCCTACGGGACTAGCGGGGGGGCGGATCACAGATACGCAGTATTTT.

This clonotype showed up just a few times. This rearrangement joins TRBV20-1 to TRBJ1-5; 9 bases agree with TRBD1. This CDR3 region has 14 residues. With 4 bases clipped from V and 6 bases from J, the junction kept 7 bases outside the gene matches. Germline CDR1 DFQATT, CDR2 SNEGSKA (reference sequence). The CDR3 sequence: CSATWDREGQPQHF. The CDR3 DNA is TGCAGTGCTACCTGGGACAGGGAGGGTCAGCCCCAGCATTTT.

The gene calls are TRBV7-9 and TRBJ2-4; 8 bases line up with TRBD1. CDR1 is SEHNR and CDR2 is FQNEAQ in the germline V gene (reference sequence). V lost 5 bases and J lost 7; bases outside the gene matches: 10. The CDR3 runs to 15 residues. CDR3 in DNA: TGTGCCAGCAGCAAAGATCAGGGGGCAAGTAACATTCAGTACTTC. Protein: CASSKDQGASNIQYF.